This T cell receptor (beta chain) came from a study of OX40 agonist ivuxolimab in advanced cancers. For the study at large: All patients had ivuxolimab intravenously every 2 weeks at 0.01 to 10 mg/kg.

A word on this clone: Its matching antigen is unknown.

Per germline, CDR1 GTSNPN and CDR2 SVGIG (reference sequence). This CDR3 is 15 amino acids long. V lost 1 base to trimming and J lost 4 bases; unmatched junction nucleotides: 6. Findings and limits, study-wide: The work left the antigen specificity of expanded peripheral T cells undetermined. Clonal expansion by week 6 occurred in CD4+ and CD8+ blood T cells (at 0.1 to 3.0 mg/kg).

The method was immunoSEQ multiplex PCR; TCRdb's version includes in-frame clones alone and lacks a portion of them. The table shows under 90,000 clones, with over 80% occurring only once. The sequences come from CD4+ or CD8+ T cells sorted from blood, collected in a trial of the OX40 agonist ivuxolimab. The TCR comes from an adult with an advanced solid tumor such as melanoma, head and neck, liver or kidney cancer. This chain connects TRBV30 to TRBJ2-1; the match to TRBD1 covers 8 bases. This CDR3 reads CAWSDTGGRYNEQFF. CDR3 bases: TGTGCCTGGAGTGATACAGGGGGAAGGTACAATGAGCAGTTCTTC.